This T cell receptor beta chain was recorded in a study of shared clonotypes between healthy human individuals. Naive CD8 cells comprised CD45RO-negative, CCR7-positively selected cells, excluding terminally differentiated effector memory CD45RA+ cells. Study donors comprised healthy, HIV-negative adults devoid of recent acute infection or vaccination. The assay was immunoSEQ multiplex PCR, and TCRdb's table has in-frame clones only and misses some. This repertoire shows approximately 840,000 clones, 95% to 97% found once; its top ten account for about 0.21%. In germline, CDR1 is MGHDK, CDR2 SYGVNS. This CDR3 is built from 15 residues. The V end was cut by 8 bases, the J end by 5 bases, with 18 bases between.

The clonotype originates from a man between 25 and 39 years old in good health. The specimen was naive CD8+ T cells sorted from blood. The chain joins TRBV25-1 to TRBJ2-2; the D gene is possibly TRBD2 (5 bases). The chain's CDR3 is CASGGMSGRTGELFF. The CDR3 nucleotides are TGTGCCAGCGGCGGAATGTCGGGGAGAACCGGGGAGCTGTTTTTT.